The clone carrying this T cell receptor (beta chain) was observed a few times. Its antigen is unknown. The CDR3 contains 14 residues. CDR1 SGHKS and CDR2 YYEKEE come from the germline V gene (reference sequence). After removal of 1 base from V and 5 bases from J, the junction contained 6 bases not matched to a gene. Production of TCR beta cDNA used 500 ng total RNA together with a constant-region primer. A slightly modified ARM-PCR protocol with three nested multiplex PCR rounds produced these TCR beta libraries. Rounds one and two of PCR, each of roughly 10 cycles, were primed with TRBV1-TRBV30 forward primers and a C-beta reverse primer. MiXCR was run by TCRdb on the multiplex PCR reads, yielding one entry per CDR3 protein. The repertoire holds 330,000 or so distinct CDR3 sequences, with almost 65% as singletons. The sample belongs to a study of tumor-infiltrating lymphocytes in primary liver carcinoma. Turning to the study itself: Male and female patients aged 30 to 69 years made up the cohort. Samples returned roughly 3.5 to 8 million productive TCRbeta reads each. Read depth did not differ significantly between tissue types.

Whole-study findings and limits: Blood had a significantly lower top-250-clone fraction than tumors did (p = 0.039). Bulk unsorted samples prevented comparison of CD4+ and CD8+ repertoires.

They got blood RNA out of unsorted whole blood and also pulled out germline DNA. The chain employs TRBV5-5 and TRBJ2-7; TRBD1 aligns across 7 bases. The clonotype originates from a man between 35 and 55 years old with primary liver carcinoma and hepatitis B virus infection. Sequenced sample: peripheral blood. CDR3 DNA: TGTGCCAGCAGCTTGACGACAGGGATCCACGAGCAGTACTTC. Translated, it gives CASSLTTGIHEQYF.